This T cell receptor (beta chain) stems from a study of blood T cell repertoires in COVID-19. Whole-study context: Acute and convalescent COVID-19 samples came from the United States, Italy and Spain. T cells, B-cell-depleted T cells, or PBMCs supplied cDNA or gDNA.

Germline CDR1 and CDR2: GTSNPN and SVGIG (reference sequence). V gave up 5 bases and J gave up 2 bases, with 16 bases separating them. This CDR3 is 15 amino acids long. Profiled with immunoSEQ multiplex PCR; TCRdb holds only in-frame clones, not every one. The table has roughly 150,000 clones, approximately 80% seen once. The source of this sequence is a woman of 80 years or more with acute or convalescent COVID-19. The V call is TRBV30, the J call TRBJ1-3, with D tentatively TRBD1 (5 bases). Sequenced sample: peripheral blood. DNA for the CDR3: TGTGCCTGGTCACAAACAGGTTCCCCTGGAAACACCATATATTTT. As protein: CAWSQTGSPGNTIYF.